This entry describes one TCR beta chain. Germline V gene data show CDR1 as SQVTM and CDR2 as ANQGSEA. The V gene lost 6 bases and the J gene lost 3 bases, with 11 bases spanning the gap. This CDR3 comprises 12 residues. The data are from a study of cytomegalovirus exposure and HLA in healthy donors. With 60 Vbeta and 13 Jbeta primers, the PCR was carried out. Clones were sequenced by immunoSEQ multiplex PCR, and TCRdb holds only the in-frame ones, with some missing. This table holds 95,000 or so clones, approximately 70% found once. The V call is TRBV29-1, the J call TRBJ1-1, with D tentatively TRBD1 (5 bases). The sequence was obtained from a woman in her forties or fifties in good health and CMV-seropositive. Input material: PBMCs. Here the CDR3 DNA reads TGCAGCGTAGGGGAGGGTGACACTGAAGCTTTCTTT. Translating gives CSVGEGDTEAFF.